The present T cell receptor (beta chain) was sequenced within a study of blood T cell repertoires in COVID-19 (dated by TCRdb to about 2020). Describing the broader study: Samples covering the acute and convalescent phases of COVID-19 were provided by collaborators in the United States, Italy and Spain. The material from the prospective study consisted of cDNA or gDNA derived from T cells, B-cell-depleted T cells, or PBMCs. The dataset comprised deeply sampled blood TCRbeta repertoires from subjects exposed to, actively infected with, or recovered from COVID-19. The repertoires were made available in a free public database intended to serve as a resource for research on the immune response to SARS-CoV-2. The samples were drawn from two sources: the first 160 participants of the ongoing ImmuneRACE study, and 1,254 subjects contributed by 6 global collaborators. A de-identified subject ID, COVID-19 status, age in years and sex were almost always included in the sample metadata. Where available, HLA class I and class II types were taken from metadata supplied by the sample provider and were not determined by assay-based typing.

The study at large found these results: Clinical and demographic metadata were provided uncurated, with the amount varying by source and participant.

TCRbeta CDR3 regions were amplified from genomic DNA by means of the immunoSEQ Assay, a bias-controlled multiplex PCR. As for the authors' bioinformatics: The number of nucleated cells in each sample was estimated from the amplification of reference gene primers within the assay. Sequence reads were collapsed and filtered to measure the absolute abundance of every unique TCRbeta CDR3 rearrangement. For each sample, productive Simpson clonality was calculated as the square root of Simpson's diversity index over productive rearrangements. TCRdb took over this immuneACCESS table, retaining in-frame rearrangements with V and J assigned. Such tables are incomplete; in checked studies, under half of the missing clones stem from an unresolved V gene, and the remainder is unexplained. V and J calls plus clone size are reproduced from that table; the DNA served to infer D and trimming. In this sample the table shows about 120,000 clones, 81% of which occur a single time. 1.5% to 1.7% of the sample rests with the top ten.

The collaborating institutions used their own protocols to collect whole blood in K2EDTA tubes. For TCRbeta analysis, collaborator samples were shipped as frozen whole blood, as isolated PBMCs, or as DNA extracted from either sample type. Points on this clone: Its antigen is unknown. No base qualities exist here, and no much larger clone lies one base off it.

CDR1 SGHRS and CDR2 YFSETQ were looked up in the germline V gene. The cysteine opens and the phenylalanine closes a CDR3 of 14 amino acids. Only the CDR3 region is kept as DNA, spanning 42 bases read in frame from base 1. Deletion took 4 bases off V and 7 bases off J, with a span of 14 bases between the germline ends. This receptor was identified in a man aged 45-60 years with acute or convalescent COVID-19. Sequenced sample: peripheral blood. The receptor chain draws on TRBV5-1 and TRBJ1-4, with a tentative D gene TRBD1 over 6 matching bases. The CDR3: CASSEQGFTEKLFF. The DNA sequence is as follows: TGCGCCAGCAGCGAACAGGGCTTTACTGAAAAACTGTTTTTT.